Listed below are T cell receptor beta chains from one sample, sequenced in a study of CD8 T cells in Susac syndrome. TCRdb independently ran MiXCR on the immunoSEQ multiplex PCR reads; one entry per CDR3 protein. The table shows 70,000 or so distinct CDR3 sequences, with 95% occurring only once. The sequenced sample was CD8+ T cells from PBMCs. The receptors originated from a human donor in good health. The CDR3 runs from the conserved cysteine through the conserved F or W. The order of the fields is CDR3 protein, CDR3 DNA, CDR3 length, D gene, J gene, V gene, clone size. A D gene is named only where the DNA matches it firmly. Size tells how often a clone was seen (once, few, many) or the class of an expanded clone, and some rows leave it out.

CDR3 protein: CSARDSGRLAFGETQYF
CDR3 DNA: TGCAGTGCTAGAGATTCCGGTCGGCTAGCGTTCGGGGAGACCCAGTACTTC
CDR3 length: 17
D gene: NA
J gene: TRBJ2-5
V gene: TRBV20-1
clone size: NA

CDR3 protein: CASSQDRSGSTEAFF
CDR3 DNA: TGCGCCAGCAGCCAAGATCGCTCGGGCAGTACTGAAGCTTTCTTT
CDR3 length: 15
D gene: NA
J gene: TRBJ1-1
V gene: TRBV4-3
clone size: NA

CDR3 protein: CASSVGSGSYGYTF
CDR3 DNA: TGTGCCAGCAGCGTAGGGTCAGGGAGTTATGGCTACACCTTC
CDR3 length: 14
D gene: NA
J gene: TRBJ1-2
V gene: TRBV9
clone size: NA

CDR3 protein: CASSLGDVAGNQPQHF
CDR3 DNA: TGTGCCAGCAGCTTAGGGGACGTAGCGGGCAATCAGCCCCAGCATTTT
CDR3 length: 16
D gene: NA
J gene: TRBJ1-5
V gene: TRBV7-9
clone size: once

CDR3 protein: CSVGGGPEFSEIAEAFF
CDR3 DNA: TGCAGCGTTGGGGGAGGCCCCGAGTTTTCTGAAATCGCTGAAGCTTTCTTT
CDR3 length: 17
D gene: NA
J gene: TRBJ1-1
V gene: TRBV29-1
clone size: once

CDR3 protein: CASSLQGSHEQYF
CDR3 DNA: TGTGCCAGCAGCTTGCAGGGGTCCCACGAGCAGTACTTC
CDR3 length: 13
D gene: NA
J gene: TRBJ2-7
V gene: TRBV5-6
clone size: NA

CDR3 protein: CASSPGQGQNIQYF
CDR3 DNA: TGTGCCAGCAGCCCAGGCCAGGGGCAAAACATTCAGTACTTC
CDR3 length: 14
D gene: NA
J gene: TRBJ2-4
V gene: TRBV4-2
clone size: NA

CDR3 protein: CATSDHQDRTYEQYF
CDR3 DNA: TGTGCCACCAGTGACCACCAGGACAGGACCTACGAGCAGTACTTC
CDR3 length: 15
D gene: TRBD1
J gene: TRBJ2-7
V gene: TRBV24-1
clone size: NA

CDR3 protein: CASSSGGNIQYF
CDR3 DNA: TGTGCCAGCAGTTCCGGGGGAAACATTCAGTACTTC
CDR3 length: 12
D gene: NA
J gene: TRBJ2-4
V gene: TRBV6-6
clone size: NA

CDR3 protein: CASSVGGGSTEAFF
CDR3 DNA: TGTGCCAGCAGCGTAGGAGGGGGCAGTACTGAAGCTTTCTTT
CDR3 length: 14
D gene: TRBD1
J gene: TRBJ1-1
V gene: TRBV9
clone size: NA

CDR3 protein: CATSRDRRQGVYEQFF
CDR3 DNA: TGTGCCACCAGCAGAGATAGGCGACAGGGTGTCTATGAGCAGTTCTTC
CDR3 length: 16
D gene: TRBD1
J gene: TRBJ2-1
V gene: TRBV15
clone size: once

CDR3 protein: CASSPTLVHSPLHF
CDR3 DNA: TGTGCCAGCAGTCCCACATTGGTTCATTCACCCCTCCACTTT
CDR3 length: 14
D gene: NA
J gene: TRBJ1-6
V gene: TRBV28
clone size: NA

CDR3 protein: CAWTAGAGNQPQHF
CDR3 DNA: TGTGCCTGGACTGCGGGGGCTGGCAATCAGCCCCAGCATTTT
CDR3 length: 14
D gene: NA
J gene: TRBJ1-5
V gene: TRBV30
clone size: NA

CDR3 protein: CASSLNDTQYF
CDR3 DNA: TGTGCCAGCAGCTTAAATGATACGCAGTATTTT
CDR3 length: 11
D gene: NA
J gene: TRBJ2-3
V gene: TRBV7-3
clone size: NA

CDR3 protein: CASSQGLMTYEQYF
CDR3 DNA: TGCGCCAGCAGCCAGGGACTGATGACCTACGAGCAGTACTTC
CDR3 length: 14
D gene: NA
J gene: TRBJ2-7
V gene: TRBV4-1
clone size: NA

CDR3 protein: CSARERDSLSYEQYF
CDR3 DNA: TGCAGTGCTAGAGAAAGGGACAGTCTTTCTTACGAGCAGTACTTC
CDR3 length: 15
D gene: TRBD1
J gene: TRBJ2-7
V gene: TRBV20-1
clone size: NA

CDR3 protein: CASARRGLTGELFF
CDR3 DNA: TGCGCCAGCGCTAGGAGGGGGCTCACCGGGGAGCTGTTTTTT
CDR3 length: 14
D gene: NA
J gene: TRBJ2-2
V gene: TRBV5-1
clone size: NA

CDR3 protein: CASSYSNSYNEQFF
CDR3 DNA: TGTGCCAGCAGTTACAGCAACTCCTACAATGAGCAGTTCTTC
CDR3 length: 14
D gene: NA
J gene: TRBJ2-1
V gene: TRBV6-2/TRBV6-3
clone size: once

CDR3 protein: CASSPNLFEQYF
CDR3 DNA: TGTGCCAGCAGCCCAAACCTTTTCGAGCAGTACTTC
CDR3 length: 12
D gene: NA
J gene: TRBJ2-7
V gene: TRBV3-1
clone size: NA

CDR3 protein: CASSPEGTEAFF
CDR3 DNA: TGTGCCAGCAGCCCAGAGGGCACTGAAGCTTTCTTT
CDR3 length: 12
D gene: NA
J gene: TRBJ1-1
V gene: TRBV4-2
clone size: once